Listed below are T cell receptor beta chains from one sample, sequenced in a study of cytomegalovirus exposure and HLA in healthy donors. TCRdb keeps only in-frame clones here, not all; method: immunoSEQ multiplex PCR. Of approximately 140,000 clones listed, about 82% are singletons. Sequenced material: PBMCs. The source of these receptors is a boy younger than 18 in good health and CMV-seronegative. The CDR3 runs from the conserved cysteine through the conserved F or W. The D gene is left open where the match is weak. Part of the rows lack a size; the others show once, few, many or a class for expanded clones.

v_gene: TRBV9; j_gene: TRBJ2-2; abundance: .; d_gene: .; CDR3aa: CASSLRFGELFF; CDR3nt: TGTGCCAGCAGCCTCCGGTTCGGGGAGCTGTTTTTT
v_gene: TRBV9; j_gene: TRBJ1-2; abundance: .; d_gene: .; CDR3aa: CASSVETGRSGGYTF; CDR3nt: TGTGCCAGCAGCGTAGAAACAGGTCGTTCCGGTGGCTACACCTTC
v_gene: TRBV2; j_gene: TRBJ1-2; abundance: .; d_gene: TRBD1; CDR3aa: CASSHRTGDYGYTF; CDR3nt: TGTGCCAGCAGTCATAGGACAGGGGACTATGGCTACACCTTC
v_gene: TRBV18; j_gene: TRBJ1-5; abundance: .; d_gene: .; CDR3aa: CASSPLGSSNQPQHF; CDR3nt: TGTGCCAGCTCACCCCTCGGGTCCAGCAATCAGCCCCAGCATTTT
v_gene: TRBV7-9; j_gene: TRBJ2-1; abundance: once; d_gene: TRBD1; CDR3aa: CASSSGGQGANEQFF; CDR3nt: TGTGCCAGCAGCTCGGGGGGACAGGGGGCGAATGAGCAGTTCTTC
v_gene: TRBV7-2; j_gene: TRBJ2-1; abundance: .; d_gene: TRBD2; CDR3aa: CASSLSGSSYNEQFF; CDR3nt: TGTGCCAGCAGCTTAAGCGGGAGCTCCTACAATGAGCAGTTCTTC
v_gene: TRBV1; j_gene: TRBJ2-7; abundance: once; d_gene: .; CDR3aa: CTSSQDKLRSGRAPCYEQYF; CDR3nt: TGCACCAGCAGCCAAGATAAACTAAGGAGCGGGAGGGCCCCTTGCTACGAGCAGTACTTC
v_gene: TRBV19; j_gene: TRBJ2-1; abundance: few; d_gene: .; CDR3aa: CASSIGGLGGEQFF; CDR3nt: TGTGCCAGTAGTATAGGGGGGCTGGGAGGGGAGCAGTTCTTC
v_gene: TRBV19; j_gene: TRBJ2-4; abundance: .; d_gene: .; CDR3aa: CASSMVEGTAKNIQYF; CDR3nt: TGTGCCAGTAGTATGGTGGAGGGGACGGCCAAAAACATTCAGTACTTC
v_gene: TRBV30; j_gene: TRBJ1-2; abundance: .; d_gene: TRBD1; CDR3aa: CAWSSRQGPGYTF; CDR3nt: TGTGCCTGGAGTTCGCGACAGGGCCCGGGCTACACCTTC
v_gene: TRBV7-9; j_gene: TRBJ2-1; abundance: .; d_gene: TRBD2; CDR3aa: CASSIGTSGGRTYNEQFF; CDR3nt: TGTGCCAGCAGCATCGGGACTAGCGGGGGGAGGACCTACAATGAGCAGTTCTTC
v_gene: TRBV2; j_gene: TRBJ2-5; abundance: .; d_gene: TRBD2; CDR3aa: CASSGTSGEETQYF; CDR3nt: TGTGCCAGCAGCGGGACTAGCGGGGAAGAGACCCAGTACTTC